Listed below are T cell receptor beta chains from one sample, sequenced in a study of blood T cell repertoires in COVID-19. Only in-frame clones appear in the TCRdb table, and some are missing; sequencing was by immunoSEQ multiplex PCR. The sample shows around 140,000 clones, roughly 89% of them seen only once. Sequencing was done on a sample of peripheral blood. All receptors come from a man aged 45-60 years with active or convalescent COVID-19. CDR3s include the opening cysteine and the closing phenylalanine or tryptophan. D genes are given only for firm matches. Expanded clones are given a class, and other clones once, few, many or no size at all.

clone_size,cdr3_length,d_call,j_call,v_call,cdr3_nt,cdr3_aa
.,13,.,TRBJ2-1,TRBV2,TGTGCCAGCAGTGAAGCACGTCGGGGGGAGCAGTTCTTC,CASSEARRGEQFF
few,15,TRBD1,TRBJ2-7,TRBV9,TGTGCCAGCAGCCCCGGCCGGGACAGGGGCACCCCACAGTACTTC,CASSPGRDRGTPQYF
.,13,TRBD1,TRBJ1-2,TRBV30,TGTGCCTGGACCCAAAACAGGGGTCCTGGCTACACCTTC,CAWTQNRGPGYTF
once,13,TRBD1,TRBJ1-2,TRBV24-1,TGTGCCACCAGTGAAACAGGGGACTATGGCTACACCTTC,CATSETGDYGYTF
.,16,.,TRBJ1-3,TRBV27,TGTGCCAGCAGTTCGTCGACCGAGCGCTCTGGAAACACCATATATTTT,CASSSSTERSGNTIYF
.,13,.,TRBJ1-6,TRBV6-1,TGTGCCAGCAGTGACACTTATAATTCACCCCTCCACTTT,CASSDTYNSPLHF
.,16,.,TRBJ2-1,TRBV10-2,TGCGCCAGCAGTGAGTGGGTGGCAGGGCCGATGGATGAGCAGTTCTTC,CASSEWVAGPMDEQFF
.,15,TRBD1,TRBJ2-7,TRBV5-1,TGCGCCAGCAGCTTGGGGACAGGGGGCTTTGACGAGCAGTACTTC,CASSLGTGGFDEQYF
.,12,TRBD1,TRBJ2-3,TRBV12-3/TRBV12-4,TGTGCCAGCAGTTCAGACAGGGTCTCGCAGTATTTT,CASSSDRVSQYF
.,17,TRBD1,TRBJ2-7,TRBV7-6,TGTGCCAGCAGCTTAGCCCGACAGGGGAGCTCCTCCTACGAGCAGTACTTC,CASSLARQGSSSYEQYF
.,14,.,TRBJ2-2,TRBV29-1,TGCAGCGTTGATTCCACAGGCCCCACCGGGGAGCTGTTTTTT,CSVDSTGPTGELFF
.,13,.,TRBJ1-4,TRBV30,TGTGCCTGGAGCGGGGACAATCATGAAAAACTGTTTTTT,CAWSGDNHEKLFF
.,12,.,TRBJ1-2,TRBV30,TGTGCCTGGGGGACATCTAACTATGGCTACACCTTC,CAWGTSNYGYTF
.,15,.,TRBJ2-3,TRBV27,TGTGCCAGCAGTTTTGGCGGAGCCCACACAGATACGCAGTATTTT,CASSFGGAHTDTQYF
.,15,.,TRBJ2-2,TRBV5-4,TGTGCCAGCAGCTTGGTGACAGGGAACACCGGGGAGCTGTTTTTT,CASSLVTGNTGELFF
.,17,TRBD1,TRBJ2-7,TRBV23-1,TGCGCCAGCAGTCTGCTGGGACAGGGAGGGATCCACTACGAGCAGTACTTC,CASSLLGQGGIHYEQYF
.,14,.,TRBJ2-2,TRBV10-3,TGTGCCGTAAGCCCGGCGGCCGCGGGAGGGGAGCTGTTTTTT,CAVSPAAAGGELFF
.,15,TRBD1,TRBJ1-5,TRBV28,TGTGCCAGCAGCGAGACAGGGGATAGCAATCAGCCCCAGCATTTT,CASSETGDSNQPQHF
once,14,TRBD1,TRBJ1-5,TRBV19,TGTGCCAGTAGGGACAGGGGAAGAGATCAGCCCCAGCATTTT,CASRDRGRDQPQHF
.,15,.,TRBJ2-7,TRBV4-3,TGCGCCAGCAGCCAAGAGGGGGGGCTCCCCTACGAGCAGTACTTC,CASSQEGGLPYEQYF
.,14,TRBD2,TRBJ2-7,TRBV28,TGTGCCAGCAAGGTGGCTAGCGGAGTCTACGAGCAGTACTTC,CASKVASGVYEQYF
.,14,.,TRBJ2-2,TRBV28,TGTGCCAGCAGTTTAGAGGGTTTTCCCGGGGAGCTGTTTTTT,CASSLEGFPGELFF
.,13,TRBD1,TRBJ1-2,TRBV29-1,TGCAGCGTTGAAGGGACAGGTGTGGATGGCTACACCTTC,CSVEGTGVDGYTF
few,15,TRBD1,TRBJ1-6,TRBV5-1,TGCGCCAGCAGCGCGAGGACAGGGGAGAATTCACCCCTCCACTTT,CASSARTGENSPLHF
.,15,TRBD1,TRBJ2-1,TRBV4-3,TGCGCCAGCAGCCCCGGAGGACAGGGGATGAGTGAGCAGTTCTTC,CASSPGGQGMSEQFF
.,16,.,TRBJ2-2,TRBV5-6,TGTGCCAGCAGCCCGTGGTCGGGGGTGCTTCCCGGGGAGCTGTTTTTT,CASSPWSGVLPGELFF
.,13,.,TRBJ2-7,TRBV2,TGTGCCAGCAGACGGGACATATCCTACGAGCAGTACTTC,CASRRDISYEQYF
.,13,TRBD1,TRBJ2-3,TRBV20-1,TGCAGTGCTAGTAGGACAGGGACAGATACGCAGTATTTT,CSASRTGTDTQYF
once,15,TRBD1,TRBJ2-5,TRBV3-1/TRBV3-2,TGTGCCAGCAGCCAATTCCGGACAGGCCAAGAGACCCAGTACTTC,CASSQFRTGQETQYF
.,13,.,TRBJ1-6,TRBV5-4,TGTGCCAGCAGCTTGGACAGAACTTCACCCCTCCACTTT,CASSLDRTSPLHF
once,16,.,TRBJ2-7,TRBV5-1,TGCGCCAGCAGCTTGGACGGCGGGGCTTACTCCTACGAGCAGTACTTC,CASSLDGGAYSYEQYF
.,20,TRBD1,TRBJ1-6,TRBV4-3,TGCGCCAGCAGCCGGCGCACCGGGACAGGGGATAGCTCCTATAATTCACCCCTCCACTTT,CASSRRTGTGDSSYNSPLHF
.,11,.,TRBJ2-5,TRBV30,TGTGCCTGGAGTCTGCAAGAGACCCAGTACTTC,CAWSLQETQYF
.,14,TRBD1,TRBJ2-5,TRBV5-1,TGCGCCAGCAGCCTAGGGACAGTCCAAGAGACCCAGTACTTC,CASSLGTVQETQYF
.,13,.,TRBJ1-3,TRBV6-5,TGTGCCAGCGGCAGGGGCTCTGGAAACACCATATATTTT,CASGRGSGNTIYF
.,18,TRBD2,TRBJ2-1,TRBV6-2/TRBV6-3,TGTGCCAGCAGTTACCACCGACAGCGGACTAGCGGGGGGGCCCTCGGAATCTTC,CASSYHRQRTSGGALGIF
.,14,.,TRBJ1-2,TRBV7-2,TGTGCCAGCAGCCCCGGACAAACATACTATGGCTACACCTTC,CASSPGQTYYGYTF
.,15,TRBD1,TRBJ2-4,TRBV15,TGTGCCACCAGCAGGGACCGGGACAGGGTGTACATTCAGTACTTC,CATSRDRDRVYIQYF
.,16,TRBD1,TRBJ1-1,TRBV7-9,TGTGCCAGCAGCCAGGGGGGAGTCACCACCAACACTGAAGCTTTCTTT,CASSQGGVTTNTEAFF